Reported below is one T cell receptor beta chain. The clone's antigen remains unknown. No much larger clone is present one base from it, and per-base qualities are unavailable. The data derive from a study of sequential checkpoint blockade in melanoma (dated by TCRdb to the late 2010s). For the wider study: Patients were assigned by 1:1 randomization to either first-line nivolumab followed by ipilimumab (arm A) or ipilimumab followed by nivolumab (arm B). Both trial sequences were followed by maintenance nivolumab. The paper as a whole reports these results and caveats: Validation of the response-prediction model combining TCR metrics and mutation burden is needed in larger, independent patient cohorts.

TCRbeta CDR3 regions were immunosequenced from genomic DNA with the immunoSEQ Assay. Before high-throughput sequencing, genomic DNA was amplified using bias-controlled multiplex PCR. Per the authors' processing: To quantify the absolute abundance of each unique TCRbeta CDR3 region, the sequences were collapsed and filtered. Clonality, defined as 1 minus Pielou's evenness, was calculated using productive rearrangements only. Clones with significantly greater frequencies in on-treatment versus baseline samples were identified using a previously published method. TCRdb re-hosts the immuneACCESS table, in-frame sequences only. Its copies lack some clones; in the studies checked, an unresolved V gene accounts for under half of them, and the cause for the rest is not known. That table supplies the V and J calls and clone size; D and trimming were determined from the DNA. This sample gives 9,500 to 13,000 clones in total; 55% to 70% of them show up just once. The top ten constitute roughly 30% of the sample.

The treatment or condition label for this specimen denotes: randomized to nivolumab then ipilimumab (arm A) or the reverse (arm B). No trial patient had received prior DNA-damaging chemotherapy. On a FACS Aria II flow cytometer, live CD3+CD8+ cells that were negative for CD19 and CD56 were sorted from thawed PBMCs. CheckMate 064, a randomized, open-label phase II trial of sequential checkpoint blockade, was the source of the samples, all of which came from patients with melanoma. Peripheral blood mononuclear cells were collected by leukapheresis, purified with Ficoll-Paque, and frozen in human serum with around 9.8% DMSO. Right after sorting, the blood CD3+CD8+ cells were verified to be >98% pure, and DNA extraction followed. CDR1 and CDR2 are drawn from the germline V gene: SGHVS, FQNEAQ. V has 1 base trimmed and J has 5 bases trimmed; junction bases matching no gene number 7. The cysteine opens and the phenylalanine closes a CDR3 of 16 amino acids. The kept DNA is CDR3 alone, 48 bases in frame from the first base.

The sequence joins TRBV7-8 to TRBJ1-5, with TRBD1 matching 8 junction bases. This receptor was obtained from a human donor with melanoma. Sequences were derived from CD8+ T cells sorted from blood (inferred from file names), sampled from a patient given nivolumab and ipilimumab in sequence. This receptor carries the CDR3 CASSLGGDRRYQPQHF. Read as DNA, the sequence is TGTGCCAGCAGCTTAGGGGGGGACAGGAGATATCAGCCCCAGCATTTT.